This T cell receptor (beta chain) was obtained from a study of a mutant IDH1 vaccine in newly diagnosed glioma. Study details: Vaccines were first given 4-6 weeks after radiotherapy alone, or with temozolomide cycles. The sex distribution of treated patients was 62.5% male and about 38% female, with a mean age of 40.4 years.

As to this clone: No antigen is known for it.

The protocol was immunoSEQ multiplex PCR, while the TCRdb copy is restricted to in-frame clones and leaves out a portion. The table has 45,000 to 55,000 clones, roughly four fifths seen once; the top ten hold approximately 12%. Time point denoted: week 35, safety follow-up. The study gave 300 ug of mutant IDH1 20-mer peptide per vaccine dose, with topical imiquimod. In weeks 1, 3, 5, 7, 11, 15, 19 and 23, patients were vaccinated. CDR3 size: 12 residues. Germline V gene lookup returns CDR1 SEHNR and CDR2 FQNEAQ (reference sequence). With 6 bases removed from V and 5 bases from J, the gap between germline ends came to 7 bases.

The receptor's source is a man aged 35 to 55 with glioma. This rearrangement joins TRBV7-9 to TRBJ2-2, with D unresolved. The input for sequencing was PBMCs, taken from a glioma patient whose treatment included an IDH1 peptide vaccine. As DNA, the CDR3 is TGTGCCAGCAGTGGTCGGACCGGGGAGCTGTTTTTT. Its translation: CASSGRTGELFF. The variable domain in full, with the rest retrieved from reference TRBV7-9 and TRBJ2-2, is DTGVSQNPRHKITKRGQNVTFRCDPISEHNRLYWYRQTLGQGPEFLTYFQNEAQLEKSRLLSDRFSAERPKGSFSTLEIQRTEQGDSAMYLCASSGRTGELFFGEGSRLTVL.